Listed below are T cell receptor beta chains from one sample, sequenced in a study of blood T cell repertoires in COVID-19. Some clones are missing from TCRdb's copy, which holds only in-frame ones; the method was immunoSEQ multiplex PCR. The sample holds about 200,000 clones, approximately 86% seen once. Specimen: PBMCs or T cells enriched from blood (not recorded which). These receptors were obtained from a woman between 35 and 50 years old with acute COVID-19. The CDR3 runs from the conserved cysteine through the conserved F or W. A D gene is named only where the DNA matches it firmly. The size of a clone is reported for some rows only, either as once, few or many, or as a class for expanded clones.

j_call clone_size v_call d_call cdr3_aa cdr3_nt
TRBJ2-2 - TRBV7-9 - CASSSTVGELFF TGTGCCAGCAGCTCGACAGTCGGGGAGCTGTTTTTT
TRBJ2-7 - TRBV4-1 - CASSQSWADEQYF TGCGCCAGCAGCCAATCCTGGGCCGACGAGCAGTACTTC
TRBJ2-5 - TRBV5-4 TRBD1 CASSRTRGTGGFGETQYF TGTGCCAGCAGCCGGACCCGCGGGACAGGGGGTTTTGGAGAGACCCAGTACTTC
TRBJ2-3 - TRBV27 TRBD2 CASSSDLAGRTDTQYF TGTGCCAGCAGTTCAGACCTAGCGGGGCGCACAGATACGCAGTATTTT
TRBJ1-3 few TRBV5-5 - CASSLEIRQTSGNTIYF TGTGCCAGCAGCTTGGAAATCAGACAGACCTCTGGAAACACCATATATTTT
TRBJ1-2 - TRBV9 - CASSISSGGVYGYTF TGTGCCAGCAGCATCTCGTCCGGGGGGGTGTATGGCTACACCTTC
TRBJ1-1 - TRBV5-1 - CASSLDGMNTEAFF TGCGCCAGCAGCTTGGACGGGATGAACACTGAAGCTTTCTTT
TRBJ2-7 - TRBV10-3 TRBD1 CAAGTGRVDEQYF TGTGCCGCCGGGACAGGTAGGGTCGACGAGCAGTACTTC
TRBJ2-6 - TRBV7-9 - CASPFLGALGGANVLTF TGTGCCAGTCCTTTCCTGGGGGCCCTGGGGGGGGCCAACGTCCTGACTTTC
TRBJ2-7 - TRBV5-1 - CASSPEPGRRGYEQYF TGCGCCAGCAGCCCCGAGCCAGGGCGTAGGGGCTACGAGCAGTACTTC
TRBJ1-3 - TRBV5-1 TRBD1 CASKPDRGPSGNTIYF TGCGCCAGCAAACCGGACAGGGGCCCCTCTGGAAACACCATATATTTT
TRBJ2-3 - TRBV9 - CASSVSGTYPTDTQYF TGTGCCAGCAGCGTCTCTGGGACTTACCCCACAGATACGCAGTATTTT
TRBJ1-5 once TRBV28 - CASSFISSFYHQPQHF TGTGCCAGCAGTTTTATCTCTAGTTTTTACCATCAGCCCCAGCATTTT
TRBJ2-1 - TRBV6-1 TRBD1 CASSDRDSAYNEQFF TGTGCCAGCAGTGACCGGGACAGTGCATACAATGAGCAGTTCTTC
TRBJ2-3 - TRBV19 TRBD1 CASSADRVGTDTQYF TGTGCCAGTAGTGCGGACAGGGTGGGCACAGATACGCAGTATTTT
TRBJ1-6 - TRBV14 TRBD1 CASSQWGQGNSPLHF TGTGCCAGCAGCCAGTGGGGACAGGGTAATTCACCCCTCCACTTT
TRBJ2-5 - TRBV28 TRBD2 CASSRSGGPYQETQYF TGTGCCAGCAGCCGAAGCGGGGGGCCATATCAGGAGACCCAGTACTTC
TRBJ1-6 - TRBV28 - CASSLLQGIAPLHF TGTGCCAGCAGTTTACTACAGGGAATAGCACCCCTCCACTTT
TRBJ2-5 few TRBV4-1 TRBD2 CASSQVSSGRRETQYF TGCGCCAGCAGCCAAGTATCCAGCGGGAGGAGAGAGACCCAGTACTTC
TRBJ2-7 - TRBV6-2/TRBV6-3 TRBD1 CASSTRWRDRATGEQYF TGTGCCAGCAGTACCCGGTGGCGGGACAGGGCTACAGGCGAGCAGTACTTC
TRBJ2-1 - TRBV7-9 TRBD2 CASSLGAGGSYNEQFF TGTGCCAGCAGCTTAGGAGCGGGAGGCTCCTACAATGAGCAGTTCTTC
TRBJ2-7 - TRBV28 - CASSLDSLSYEQYF TGTGCCAGCAGTTTGGACAGTCTCTCCTACGAGCAGTACTTC
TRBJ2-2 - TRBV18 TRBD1 CASSPKTGVVNTGELFF TGTGCCAGCTCACCTAAGACAGGGGTTGTTAACACCGGGGAGCTGTTTTTT